Reported below is one T cell receptor beta chain. The data belong to a study of blood T cells in healthy people across ages. For the second PCR, which ran for about 6 to 12 cycles, a sample-barcoded 5' primer and a J-beta primer mix were used. MiXCR was run by TCRdb on the 5' RACE reads, yielding one entry per CDR3 protein. The sample lists 980,000 or so distinct CDR3 sequences; around 46% were seen once. The CDR3 is 12 residues long. Trimming removed 5 bases at V and 4 bases at J, with 11 bases between. Germline CDR1 and CDR2: DFQATT and SNEGSKA (reference sequence). Sequences were obtained from blood. The sequence was collected from a man between 25 and 39 years old in good health. This chain joins TRBV20-1 and TRBJ2-5; D is unclear. CDR3: CSAFKGAETQYF. The CDR3, as DNA: TGCAGTGCTTTTAAGGGTGCAGAGACCCAGTACTTC.